A selection of T cell receptor beta chains follows, all from one sample in a study of blood T cell repertoires in COVID-19. TCRdb keeps only in-frame clones here, not all; method: immunoSEQ multiplex PCR. The profile covers around 250,000 clones, with roughly 84% appearing a single time and about 1.5% taken by the ten largest. Sequencing used peripheral blood. All receptors derive from a woman aged 40 to 50 who had recovered from COVID-19. Each CDR3 is given with its conserved first and last residue. A D gene is named only where the DNA matches it firmly. Clone size, where shown, is once, few, many, or a class for clones that have expanded.

abundance,v_gene,d_gene,j_gene,CDR3aa,CDR3nt
.,TRBV18,TRBD1,TRBJ1-2,CASNTGTGGYTF,TGTGCCAGCAACACCGGGACAGGGGGCTACACCTTC
.,TRBV30,TRBD2,TRBJ2-7,CAWSVPRTSGAYSYEQYF,TGTGCCTGGAGTGTACCCAGGACTAGCGGGGCCTACTCCTACGAGCAGTACTTC
once,TRBV11-3,.,TRBJ2-7,CASSLVGTSYEQYF,TGTGCCAGCAGCTTAGTAGGGACATCCTACGAGCAGTACTTC
.,TRBV9,TRBD2,TRBJ2-3,CASSAGLAGGRTDTQYF,TGTGCCAGCAGCGCAGGACTAGCGGGGGGCCGCACAGATACGCAGTATTTT
.,TRBV4-1,.,TRBJ2-2,CASSQVLKATGELFF,TGCGCCAGCAGCCAAGTTCTCAAAGCTACCGGGGAGCTGTTTTTT
.,TRBV10-3,TRBD2,TRBJ2-1,CAISWASGNEQFF,TGTGCCATCAGTTGGGCTAGCGGAAATGAGCAGTTCTTC
.,TRBV5-6,.,TRBJ1-1,CASSLYSEAFF,TGTGCCAGCAGCTTATACTCTGAAGCTTTCTTT
.,TRBV28,TRBD1,TRBJ1-5,CASNAGGPSNQPQHF,TGTGCCAGCAATGCAGGGGGCCCTAGCAATCAGCCCCAGCATTTT
.,TRBV5-1,.,TRBJ2-5,CASSSRTEETQYF,TGCGCCAGCAGCTCCCGGACAGAAGAGACCCAGTACTTC
.,TRBV6-2/TRBV6-3,TRBD1,TRBJ1-2,CASSYQGVYGYTF,TGTGCCAGCAGTTACCAGGGGGTCTATGGCTACACCTTC
once,TRBV6-6,TRBD2,TRBJ2-7,CASSRQSGGGGEQYF,TGTGCCAGCAGCCGCCAGAGCGGGGGTGGAGGCGAGCAGTACTTC
.,TRBV28,.,TRBJ2-7,CASSSAEGRLEQYF,TGTGCCAGCAGCTCAGCAGAGGGTCGGCTCGAGCAGTACTTC
once,TRBV2,TRBD1,TRBJ1-1,CASRVRGQSFEAFF,TGTGCCAGCAGGGTCAGGGGGCAGTCCTTTGAAGCTTTCTTT
.,TRBV25-1,TRBD2,TRBJ2-1,CASAPPGLAGGYNEQFF,TGTGCCAGCGCGCCGCCGGGACTAGCGGGGGGCTACAATGAGCAGTTCTTC
.,TRBV4-1,.,TRBJ1-4,CASSQVGRRTNEKLFF,TGCGCCAGCAGCCAAGTTGGGAGACGTACGAATGAAAAACTGTTTTTT
.,TRBV5-1,.,TRBJ1-1,CASSLAVGGGTEAFF,TGCGCCAGCAGCTTGGCCGTGGGGGGAGGTACTGAAGCTTTCTTT
.,TRBV7-9,.,TRBJ2-1,CASTSGQSLYNEQFF,TGTGCCAGCACCTCAGGGCAATCCCTGTACAATGAGCAGTTCTTC
.,TRBV19,TRBD1,TRBJ1-1,CASSPQGAEGTEAFF,TGTGCCAGTAGTCCGCAGGGGGCGGAAGGCACTGAAGCTTTCTTT
.,TRBV2,.,TRBJ1-1,CASIGLDRSTEAFF,TGTGCCAGCATCGGCTTAGACAGATCCACTGAAGCTTTCTTT
.,TRBV27,.,TRBJ1-5,CASSLFPGAHQPQHF,TGTGCCAGCAGTTTATTCCCGGGAGCACATCAGCCCCAGCATTTT
.,TRBV5-1,TRBD1,TRBJ1-1,CASNEQGASNTEAFF,TGCGCCAGCAATGAACAGGGGGCCTCGAACACTGAAGCTTTCTTT
.,TRBV9,.,TRBJ1-3,CASSRGSGNTIYF,TGTGCCAGCAGCCGGGGTTCTGGAAACACCATATATTTT
.,TRBV6-5,.,TRBJ2-2,CASNPSGDTGELFF,TGTGCCAGCAACCCCTCAGGGGACACCGGGGAGCTGTTTTTT
few,TRBV2,.,TRBJ2-5,CASSGHDGGTEPQETQYF,TGTGCCAGCAGCGGACACGACGGGGGTACAGAGCCTCAAGAGACCCAGTACTTC
.,TRBV7-2,TRBD2,TRBJ2-5,CASSLGIGGGYQETQYF,TGTGCCAGCAGCTTAGGGATCGGGGGGGGGTACCAAGAGACCCAGTACTTC
.,TRBV6-2/TRBV6-3,TRBD1,TRBJ2-1,CASSYMKQGASPYNEQFF,TGTGCCAGCAGTTATATGAAGCAGGGGGCAAGTCCCTACAATGAGCAGTTCTTC
.,TRBV4-1,.,TRBJ1-1,CASSPSFFTGRNTEAFF,TGCGCCAGCAGCCCATCCTTTTTTACAGGCCGGAACACTGAAGCTTTCTTT
.,TRBV6-6,TRBD1,TRBJ2-5,CASSRIQGAFSPETQYF,TGTGCCAGCAGTCGCATTCAGGGGGCTTTCTCTCCAGAGACCCAGTACTTC
.,TRBV5-1,.,TRBJ2-3,CASSLPTQGDTQYF,TGCGCCAGCAGCCTACCAACACAGGGTGATACGCAGTATTTT
.,TRBV6-1,.,TRBJ2-3,CASSERRGLTDTQYF,TGTGCCAGCAGTGAACGGAGGGGGCTCACAGATACGCAGTATTTT
.,TRBV19,.,TRBJ1-2,CASSRFEGRNYGYTF,TGTGCCAGTAGCCGATTTGAAGGGAGGAACTATGGCTACACCTTC
.,TRBV19,TRBD1,TRBJ2-7,CASSMAGQVSSYEQYF,TGTGCCAGTAGTATGGCGGGACAGGTCAGTTCCTACGAGCAGTACTTC
once,TRBV19,TRBD1,TRBJ1-6,CASSLQGGYNSPLHF,TGTGCCAGTAGCCTACAGGGGGGCTATAATTCACCCCTCCACTTT